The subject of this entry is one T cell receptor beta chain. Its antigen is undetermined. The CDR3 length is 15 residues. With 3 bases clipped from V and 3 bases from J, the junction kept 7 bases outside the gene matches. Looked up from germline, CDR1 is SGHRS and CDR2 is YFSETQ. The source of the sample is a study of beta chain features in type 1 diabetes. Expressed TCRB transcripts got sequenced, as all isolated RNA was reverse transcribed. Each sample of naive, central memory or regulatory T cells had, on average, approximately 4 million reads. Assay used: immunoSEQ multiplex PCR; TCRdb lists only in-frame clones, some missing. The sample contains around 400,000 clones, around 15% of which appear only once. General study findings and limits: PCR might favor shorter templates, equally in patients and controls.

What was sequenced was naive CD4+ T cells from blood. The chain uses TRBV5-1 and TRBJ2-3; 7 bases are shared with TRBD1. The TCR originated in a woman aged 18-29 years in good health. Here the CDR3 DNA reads TGCGCCAGCAGCTACGTCCCGACAGGGACAGATACGCAGTATTTT. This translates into CASSYVPTGTDTQYF.